This T cell receptor beta chain was sequenced for a study of T cell responses to AZD1222 COVID-19 vaccine. Study-level findings and limits: There were vaccine-associated CD4 TCRs across spike, dominant at 160-218 and 743-854.

Assay used: immunoSEQ multiplex PCR; TCRdb lists only in-frame clones, some missing. The sample has 150,000 to 180,000 clones; more than 85% are singletons. Details on this clone: No antigen is known for it.

CDR1 LNHDA and CDR2 SQIVND come from the germline V gene (reference sequence). The CDR3 is 15 residues long. J gave up 1 base and V 4 bases, and 3 bases lay outside the gene matches. This clonotype was obtained from an adult who had recovered from COVID-19. The chain employs TRBV19 and TRBJ2-3; 9 nucleotides match TRBD1. Sequenced here: peripheral blood, sampled after recovery from COVID-19. The CDR3 here is CASSTGTGRTDTQYF. For the CDR3, the DNA is TGTGCCAGTAGTACCGGGACAGGGCGCACAGATACGCAGTATTTT.